This entry describes one T cell receptor beta chain. Original processing notes: Amplified reference gene primers provided the basis for estimating nucleated cell counts. Assay used: immunoSEQ multiplex PCR; TCRdb lists only in-frame clones, some missing. That table gives V, J and clone size, and the DNA gave D and trimming. This table has nearly 200,000 clones, around 81% appearing once. The data were taken from a study of blood T cell repertoires in COVID-19. V lost 7 bases and J lost 7; bases outside the gene matches: 10. The CDR3 extends over 14 amino acids. Germline V CDR1 and CDR2: SQVTM, ANQGSEA. The Seattle patients joined while their infection was active and were tracked longitudinally afterward.

The chain has TRBV29-1 and TRBJ1-6, with 7 bases that match TRBD1. The clonotype comes from a man between 60 and 70 years old with COVID-19, enrolled during active disease. The sequencing sample was made of peripheral blood. Written as DNA, the CDR3 is TGCAGCGCAACAGAAGGGACAGTAAATTCACCCCTCCACTTT. Its protein product is CSATEGTVNSPLHF.